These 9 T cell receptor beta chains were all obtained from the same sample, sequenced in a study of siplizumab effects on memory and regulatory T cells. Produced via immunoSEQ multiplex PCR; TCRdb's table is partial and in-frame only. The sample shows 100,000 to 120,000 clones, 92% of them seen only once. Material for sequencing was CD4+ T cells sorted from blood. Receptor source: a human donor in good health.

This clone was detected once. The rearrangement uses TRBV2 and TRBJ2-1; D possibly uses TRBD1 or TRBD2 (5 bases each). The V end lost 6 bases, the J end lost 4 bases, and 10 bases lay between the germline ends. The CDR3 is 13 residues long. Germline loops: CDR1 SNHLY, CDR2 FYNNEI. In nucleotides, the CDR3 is TGTGCCAGCAGGGGGGAAGTTTACAATGAGCAGTTCTTC. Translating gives CASRGEVYNEQFF.

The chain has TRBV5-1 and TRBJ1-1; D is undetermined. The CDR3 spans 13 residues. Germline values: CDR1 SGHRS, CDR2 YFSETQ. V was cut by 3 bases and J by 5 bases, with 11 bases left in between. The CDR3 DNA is TGCGCCAGCAGCTCTGAAATGGGGACTGAAGCTTTCTTT. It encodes CASSSEMGTEAFF.

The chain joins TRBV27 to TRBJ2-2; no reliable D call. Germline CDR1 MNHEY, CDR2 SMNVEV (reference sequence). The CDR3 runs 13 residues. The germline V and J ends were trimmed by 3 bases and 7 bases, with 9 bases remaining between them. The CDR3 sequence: CASSFQGYGELFF. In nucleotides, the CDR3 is TGTGCCAGCAGTTTTCAAGGGTACGGGGAGCTGTTTTTT.

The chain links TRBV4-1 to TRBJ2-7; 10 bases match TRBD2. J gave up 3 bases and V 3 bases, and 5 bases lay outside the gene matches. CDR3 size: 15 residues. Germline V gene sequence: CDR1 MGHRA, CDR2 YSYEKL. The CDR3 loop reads CASSHPLAGVYEQYF. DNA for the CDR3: TGCGCCAGCAGCCACCCCCTAGCGGGAGTCTACGAGCAGTACTTC.

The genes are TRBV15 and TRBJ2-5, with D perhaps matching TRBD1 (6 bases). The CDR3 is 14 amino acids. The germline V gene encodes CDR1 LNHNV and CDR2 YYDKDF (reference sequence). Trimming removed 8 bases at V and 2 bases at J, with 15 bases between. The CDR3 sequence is CATLRGSGQETQYF. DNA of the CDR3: TGTGCCACCCTCAGGGGATCGGGGCAAGAGACCCAGTACTTC.

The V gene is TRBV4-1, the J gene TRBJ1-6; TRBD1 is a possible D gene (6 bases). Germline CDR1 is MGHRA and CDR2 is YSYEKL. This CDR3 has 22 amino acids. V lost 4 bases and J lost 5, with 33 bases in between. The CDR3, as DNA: TGCGCCAGCAGCCGAGCTAATGCCCCTCAGTCCCTTACAGGGCTCCATAATTCACCCCTCCACTTT. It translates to CASSRANAPQSLTGLHNSPLHF.

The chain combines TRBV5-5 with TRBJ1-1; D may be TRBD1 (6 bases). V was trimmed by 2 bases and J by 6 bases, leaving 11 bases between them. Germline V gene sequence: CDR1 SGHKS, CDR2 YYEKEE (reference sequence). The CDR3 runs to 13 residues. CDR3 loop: CASSFRGMAEAFF. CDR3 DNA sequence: TGTGCCAGCAGCTTCAGGGGTATGGCTGAAGCTTTCTTT.

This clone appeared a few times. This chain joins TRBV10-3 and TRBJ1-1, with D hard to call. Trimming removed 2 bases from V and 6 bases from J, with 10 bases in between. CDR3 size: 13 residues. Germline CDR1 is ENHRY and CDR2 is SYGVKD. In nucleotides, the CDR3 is TGTGCCATCAGTGAGACGGGGAGGGCTGAAGCTTTCTTT. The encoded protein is CAISETGRAEAFF.

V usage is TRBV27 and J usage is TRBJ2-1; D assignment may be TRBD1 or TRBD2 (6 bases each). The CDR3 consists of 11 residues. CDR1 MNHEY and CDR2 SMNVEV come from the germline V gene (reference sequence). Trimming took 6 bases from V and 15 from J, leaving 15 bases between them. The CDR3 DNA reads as TGTGCCAGCAGCGACGGACGGGGGCCGTTCTTC. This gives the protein CASSDGRGPFF.